A single sample is the source of the 8 T cell receptor beta chains below, sequenced in a study of cytomegalovirus exposure and HLA in healthy donors. 60 Vbeta and 13 Jbeta primers were used in PCR. Profiled with immunoSEQ multiplex PCR; TCRdb holds only in-frame clones, not every one. The listing records 80,000 or so clones. Sequenced sample: PBMCs. The receptors shown here come from a woman in her 30s in good health and CMV-seronegative.

A note on this clone: At one boundary the junction diverges from the germline segment, which might be a read error. Other DNA sequences within the sample encode an identical CDR3. The chain employs TRBV29-1 and TRBJ1-1, with D possibly matching TRBD1 (5 bases). Germline values: CDR1 SQVTM, CDR2 ANQGSEA. CDR3 length: 14 residues. The CDR3 reads CSVDSQGGYTEAFF. The CDR3 bases are TGTAGCGTTGATAGCCAGGGAGGCTACACTGAAGCTTTCTTT.

The chain employs TRBV5-1 and TRBJ2-5, with D maybe TRBD2 (6 bases). The germline V and J ends were trimmed by 4 bases and 4 bases, with 14 bases remaining between them. This CDR3 contains 14 residues. Germline lookup yields CDR1 SGHRS and CDR2 YFSETQ. The CDR3 reads CASSLETSSETQYF. In nucleotides, the CDR3 is TGCGCCAGCAGCCTGGAGACTAGTTCAGAGACCCAGTACTTC.

Concerning this clone: The junction and the germline gene differ at one end; a read error may be behind it. The chain employs TRBV4-2 and TRBJ2-1; D is uncertain. Germline lookup yields CDR1 LGHNA and CDR2 YNFKEQ. The CDR3 consists of 15 residues. CDR3 in DNA: TGTGCCAGCAGCCAGGATAGAGACTCCGACAATGAGCAGTTCTTC. This encodes CASSQDRDSDNEQFF.

J is TRBJ2-7 and V is TRBV25-1; 11 bases map to TRBD2. CDR1 MGHDK and CDR2 SYGVNS come from the germline V gene. This CDR3 has 14 residues. Losses at the gene ends were 4 bases for V and 4 bases for J; bases not matched to a gene: 3. The CDR3 nucleotides are TGTGCCAGCAGTGTAGCGGGAGGGGGATACGAGCAGTACTTC. Translated, it gives CASSVAGGGYEQYF.

The chain has TRBV29-1 and TRBJ2-1; 7 positions match TRBD1. CDR1 is SQVTM and CDR2 is ANQGSEA in the germline V gene. The trim removed 2 bases at V and 4 bases at J, leaving 5 bases unmatched. This CDR3 contains 14 residues. In DNA, the CDR3 is TGCAGCGTTGAAAGGGGACAGAGATACAATGAGCAGTTCTTC. The encoded protein is CSVERGQRYNEQFF.

V and J are TRBV30 and TRBJ2-1; 11 bases line up with TRBD2. CDR3 length: 14 residues. Germline CDR1 and CDR2: GTSNPN and SVGIG (reference sequence). The CDR3 nucleotides are TGTGCGGTGAGGGGACTAGCGGTCTACAATGAGCAGTTCTTC. Protein sequence: CAVRGLAVYNEQFF. Based on the CDR3 plus reference TRBV30 and TRBJ2-1, the full variable domain is SQTIHQWPATLVQPVGSPLSLECTVEGTSNPNLYWYRQAAGRGLQLLFYSVGIGQISSEVPQNLSASRPQDRQFILSSKKLLLSDSGFYLCAVRGLAVYNEQFFGPGTRLTVL.

The chain recombines TRBV7-9 with TRBJ2-1; TRBD2 aligns across 9 bases. The germline CDR1 and CDR2 sequences are SEHNR and FQNEAQ (reference sequence). The length of the CDR3 is 16 residues. The V and J ends lost 5 bases and 8 bases, in that order; junction bases with no gene match: 13. DNA of the CDR3: TGTGCCAGCAGCCTAGGCGCGGGAGGGCCTGGAGATGAGCAGTTCTTC. Translation gives CASSLGAGGPGDEQFF.

The rearrangement joins TRBV5-5 to TRBJ2-7, with no clear D. CDR3 length equals 11 residues. The germline V gene encodes CDR1 SGHKS and CDR2 YYEKEE (reference sequence). Trimming pared 4 bases from V and 4 bases from J, leaving 6 bases between. The CDR3 is CASSINYEQYF. CDR3 DNA: TGTGCCAGCAGCATCAATTACGAGCAGTACTTC.